A single T cell receptor beta chain is shown here with its context. Per-base qualities were not stored, and no clone one base away is much larger. The library relied on the immunoSEQ multiplex PCR assay. For most patients, genomic DNA was isolated with the Qiagen DNeasy Blood and Tissue Kit and shipped frozen to Adaptive Biotechnologies for TCR sequencing. Adaptive Biotechnologies carried out high-throughput TCR-beta CDR3 sequencing of genomic DNA for most patients. The authors' analysis ran thus. TCR sequencing data for around 20 patients were retrieved from Adaptive's ImmunoSEQ software; a few other patients were processed with MiXCR and VDJtools. CD4 versus CD8 sorting errors were corrected by removing sequences found in both subsets at a frequency ratio below 5:1. Because the origin of CDR3 nucleotide sequences shared between donor and recipient could not be assigned, those sequences were removed. To be classed as alloreactive, a clone needed at least 2-fold expansion over unstimulated cells and a minimum CFSE-low frequency of 0.002% (template counts) or 0.001% (read counts). Clones detected in sequenced pre-transplant spleen, lymph node, or MLR CFSE-low populations of the donor or recipient were defined as mappable. Cumulative frequency of alloreactive clones was calculated as a percentage of all sequences weighted by copy number. The clones in this table, taken by TCRdb from immuneACCESS, are in-frame only. Not every clone is retained; where verified, under half of the shortfall comes from an unresolved V gene, and the cause of the rest is unknown. That table gives V, J and clone size, and the DNA gave D and trimming. This sample is represented by about 10,000 clones; 36% of them were singletons. The top ten hold about an eighth of the sample.

This sample was included in a study of graft-versus-host responses after intestinal transplantation (dated by TCRdb to 2020 to 2022). Describing the broader study: Multivisceral, liver-intestinal, or isolated intestinal transplants were received by the recipients. Every recipient was given anti-thymocyte globulin induction, then maintenance tacrolimus and steroids for about three years. Bulk TCR-beta CDR3 sequencing was used to track graft-versus-host and host-versus-graft alloreactive T cell clones in the graft, circulation and bone marrow after intestinal transplantation. To identify alloreactive clones, pre-transplant mixed lymphocyte reaction products were sequenced and then compared with unstimulated pre-transplant donor and recipient T cells. The cohort enrolled around 25 intestinal transplant recipients including one retransplant, and 3 patients lacking pretransplant specimens were excluded. A peak of at least 4% donor T cells among recipient peripheral blood mononuclear cells was the definition used for donor T cell macrochimerism. Rather than being sequenced by the commercial service, samples from a few later patients were sequenced in-house on an Illumina MiSeq and processed with MiXCR.

The sample's time point label, decoded: cells obtained before transplantation from donor or recipient. In mixed lymphocyte reactions, around 200,000 CFSE-labeled pre-transplant responders were plated with around 200,000 irradiated violet-dye-labeled stimulators and cultured for 6 days. Proliferating CD3+CD4+CFSE-low and CD3+CD8+CFSE-low responder cells were FACS-sorted on a BD Influx sorter after the mixed lymphocyte reaction. CDR1 is given as MDHEN and CDR2 as SYDVKM, both from the germline V gene. The germline V and J ends show losses of 3 bases and 5 bases respectively, and no gene match explains 8 bases of the junction. From the cysteine up to the phenylalanine, the CDR3 has a length of 15 residues. Only CDR3 DNA remains: 45 bases, in frame from the first base. Results and caveats for the whole study, not just this receptor: Peak levels of circulating GvH clones were associated with declines in HvG clones early after transplant. In the allografts of patients with donor T cell macrochimerism, GvH to HvG T cell clonal ratios were high. GvH clones were detected in recipient bone marrow, and some of these GvH clones were observed earlier in ileal mucosa or blood, consistent with an intestinal mucosal origin. Conclusions were limited by the relatively low number and heterogeneity of intestinal transplant patients.

The sequencing here drew on alloreactive CD8+ T cells from a mixed lymphocyte reaction culture, taken before intestinal transplant. The sample's cell subset or site, from its label and the paper: CFSE-low proliferating T cells sorted from approximately six-day pre-transplant mixed lymphocyte reaction (GvH or HvG direction). The TCR comes from a human patient who received an intestinal transplant. This chain joins TRBV28 to TRBJ1-2; TRBD1 matches 8 bases in the middle. The CDR3 corresponds to CASSLHGQGVYGYTF. In nucleotide form, the sequence is TGTGCCAGCAGTTTGCACGGACAGGGAGTGTATGGCTACACCTTC.